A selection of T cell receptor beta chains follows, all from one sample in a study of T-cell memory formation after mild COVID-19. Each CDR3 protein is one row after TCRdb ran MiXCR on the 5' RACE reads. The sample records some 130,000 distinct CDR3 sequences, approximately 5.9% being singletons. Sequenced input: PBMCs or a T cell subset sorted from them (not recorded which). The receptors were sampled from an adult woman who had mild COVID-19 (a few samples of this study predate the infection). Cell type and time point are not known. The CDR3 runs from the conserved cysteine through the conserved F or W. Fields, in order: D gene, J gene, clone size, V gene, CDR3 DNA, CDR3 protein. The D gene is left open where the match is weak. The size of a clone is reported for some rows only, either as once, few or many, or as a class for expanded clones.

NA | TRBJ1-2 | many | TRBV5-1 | TGCGCCAGCAGCATATGGACAGATGAATCTAACTATGGCTACACCTTC | CASSIWTDESNYGYTF
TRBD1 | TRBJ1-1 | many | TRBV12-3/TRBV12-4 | TGTGCCAATGACAGGGGACCGAACACTGAAGCTTTCTTT | CANDRGPNTEAFF
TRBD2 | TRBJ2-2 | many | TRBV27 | TGTGCCAGCAGTCCTCCCGGGCTAGCGGGAGGGACCGGGGAGCTGTTTTTT | CASSPPGLAGGTGELFF
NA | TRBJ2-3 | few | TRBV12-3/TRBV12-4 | TGTGCCAGCAGTTTATACGTTAGCGACTACACAGATACGCAGTATTTT | CASSLYVSDYTDTQYF
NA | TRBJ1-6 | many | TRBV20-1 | TGCAGTGCTAGAGATGGTGGGGAAGGCAATTCACCCCTCCACTTT | CSARDGGEGNSPLHF
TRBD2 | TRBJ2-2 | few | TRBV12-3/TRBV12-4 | TGTGCCAGCAGCCTGGTGCTAGCGGTACCCACCGGGGAGCTGTTTTTT | CASSLVLAVPTGELFF
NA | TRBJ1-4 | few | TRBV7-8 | TGTGCCAGCAGCTTAACCAGGGGCGCAACTAATGAAAAACTGTTTTTT | CASSLTRGATNEKLFF
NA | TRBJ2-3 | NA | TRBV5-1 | TGCGCCAGCAGCTCCCAGGGGTATAACACAGATACGCAGTATTTT | CASSSQGYNTDTQYF
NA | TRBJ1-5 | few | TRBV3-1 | TGTGCCAGCAGCCAAGGAGGGACTCCCCCCATTAATCAGCCCCAGCATTTT | CASSQGGTPPINQPQHF
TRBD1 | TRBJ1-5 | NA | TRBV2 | TGTGCCAGCAGGGGACAGGGTGGTCAGCCCCAGCATTTT | CASRGQGGQPQHF
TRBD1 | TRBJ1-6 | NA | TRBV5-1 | TGCGCCAGCAGCACAAGACAGGGGTTTAATTCACCCCTCCACTTT | CASSTRQGFNSPLHF
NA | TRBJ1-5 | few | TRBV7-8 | TGTGCCAGCAGCTTAGGTTTGGAGCGGAGCAATCAGCCCCAGCATTTT | CASSLGLERSNQPQHF
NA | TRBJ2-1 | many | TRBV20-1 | TGCAGTGCTAGTGACTTGGGTGGGCGGAGCTACAATGAGCAGTTCTTC | CSASDLGGRSYNEQFF
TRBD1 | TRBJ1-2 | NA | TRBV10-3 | TGTGCCATCAGTGACGGACTAGGGGGCGGCTATGGCTACACCTTC | CAISDGLGGGYGYTF
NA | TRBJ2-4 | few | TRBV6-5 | TGTGCCAGCACGAGAGTAGGGTTGAGGCAAAACATTCAGTACTTC | CASTRVGLRQNIQYF
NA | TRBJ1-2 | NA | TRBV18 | TGTGCCAGCTCACCAGGGGGCCCTGGCTACACCTTC | CASSPGGPGYTF
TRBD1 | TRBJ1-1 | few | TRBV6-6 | TGTGCCAGCAGTTTCGGGGACAGGGGGAACACTGAAGCTTTCTTT | CASSFGDRGNTEAFF
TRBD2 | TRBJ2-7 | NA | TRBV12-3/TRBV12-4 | TGTGCCAGCAGCCGAGGGACCTCGGGACTAGCGGGGGGAAGCTCCTACGAGCAGTACTTC | CASSRGTSGLAGGSSYEQYF
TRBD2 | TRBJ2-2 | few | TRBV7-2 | TGTGCCAGCCGCGGACTAGCGGCCACCGGGGAGCTGTTTTTT | CASRGLAATGELFF
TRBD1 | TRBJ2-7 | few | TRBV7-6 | TGTGCCAGCTCAATAGGACAGGGGAACGAGCAGTACTTC | CASSIGQGNEQYF
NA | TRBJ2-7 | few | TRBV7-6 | TGTGCCAGCAGCTTAGGGGGCCAGGGAGACTACGAGCAGTACTTC | CASSLGGQGDYEQYF
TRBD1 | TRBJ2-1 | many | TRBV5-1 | TGCGCCAGCAGCTCACGGGGACAGACCTACAATGAGCAGTTCTTC | CASSSRGQTYNEQFF
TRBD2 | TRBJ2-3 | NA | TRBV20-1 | TGCAGTGCTAGGAGCGGGAGTTACTTCACAGATACGCAGTATTTT | CSARSGSYFTDTQYF
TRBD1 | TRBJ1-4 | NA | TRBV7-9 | TGTGCCAGCAGCCCGAAACCTGGACAGGGGTCATGGGAAAAACTGTTTTTT | CASSPKPGQGSWEKLFF
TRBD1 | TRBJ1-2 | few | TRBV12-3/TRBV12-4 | TGTGCCAGCAGTACGGGACAGAACTATGGCTACACCTTC | CASSTGQNYGYTF
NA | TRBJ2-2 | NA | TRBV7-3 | TGTGCCAGCAGCTTAAGCGGGATAGGCACCGGGGAGCTGTTTTTT | CASSLSGIGTGELFF
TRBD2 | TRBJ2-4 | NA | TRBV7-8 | TGTGCCAGCACCCCTAGTGGTAGCGGGAGTGAAGGAGCCAAAAACATTCAGTACTTC | CASTPSGSGSEGAKNIQYF
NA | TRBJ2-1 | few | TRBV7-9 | TGTGCCCCTATGGCGAATGAGCAGTTCTTC | CAPMANEQFF
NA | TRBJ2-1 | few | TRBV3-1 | TGTGCCAGCAGCCGGATACAGTCAGCGGTCCTCTACAATGAGCAGTTCTTC | CASSRIQSAVLYNEQFF
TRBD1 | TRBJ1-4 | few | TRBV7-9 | TGTGCCAGCAGCTTGACAGGGTCTCAGGAAAAACTGTTTTTT | CASSLTGSQEKLFF
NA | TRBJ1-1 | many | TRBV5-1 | TGTGCCAGCAGCTTAGGGGGGAACACTGAAGCTTTCTTT | CASSLGGNTEAFF
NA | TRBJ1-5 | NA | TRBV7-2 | TGTGCCAGCAGCCGAACGGAGCTGGGGTCCCAGCATTTT | CASSRTELGSQHF
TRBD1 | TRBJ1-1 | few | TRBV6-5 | TGTGCCAGCAGGCGGGACAGAACTATGAACACTGAAGCTTTCTTT | CASRRDRTMNTEAFF
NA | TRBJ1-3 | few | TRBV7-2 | TGTGCCAGCAGCTTAGAGGGAATTAGGGGAAACACCATATATTTT | CASSLEGIRGNTIYF
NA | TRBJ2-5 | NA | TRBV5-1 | TGCGCCAGCAGCTTGGTCGGCCAGGACGGAGAGACCCAGTACTTC | CASSLVGQDGETQYF
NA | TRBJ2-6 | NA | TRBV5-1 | TGCGCCAGCAGCGGGTTCGCCTCTGGGGCCAACGTCCTGACTTTC | CASSGFASGANVLTF
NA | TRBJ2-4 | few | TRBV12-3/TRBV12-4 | TGTGCCAGCAGTTTAAACAGGAAAAACATTCAGTACTTC | CASSLNRKNIQYF